These 32 T cell receptor beta chains were sequenced from one sample in a study of shared clonotypes between healthy human individuals. The data were produced by immunoSEQ multiplex PCR, yet TCRdb's version contains in-frame clones alone and is incomplete. The repertoire holds over 1.5 million clones, with 95% to 99% as singletons. The sample comprised naive CD4+ T cells sorted from blood. Subset reported: CD45RA+ positively selected. The source of these receptors is a man aged 25-45 years in good health.

CDR3 region: CAISGGSGNEQFF. CDR3 in DNA: TGTGCCATCAGCGGCGGGAGTGGGAATGAGCAGTTCTTC. The V call is TRBV10-3, the J call TRBJ2-1; 7 bases align to TRBD2. This CDR3 contains 13 residues. Germline values: CDR1 ENHRY, CDR2 SYGVKD. With V trimmed by 6 bases and J by 7 bases, 6 bases remained unmatched.

This clone was seen only a few times. The chain couples TRBV7-9 to TRBJ2-1; possible D gene TRBD2, 6 bases. Germline CDR1 and CDR2: SEHNR and FQNEAQ (reference sequence). Trimming took 5 bases from V and 10 from J, leaving 9 bases between them. This CDR3 spans 11 amino acids. Written as DNA, the CDR3 is TGTGCCAGCAGCCGGGGGTCCGAGCAGTTCTTC. It yields the protein CASSRGSEQFF.

The chain recombines TRBV19 with TRBJ1-2; 10 positions agree with TRBD1. V lost 5 bases to trimming and J lost 5 bases; unmatched junction nucleotides: 20. The CDR3 totals 19 residues. The germline V gene encodes CDR1 LNHDA and CDR2 SQIVND (reference sequence). Here the CDR3 DNA reads TGTGCCAGTAGTCCTCTCCGACAGGGGGCCCTACTAAAACCTTATGGCTACACCTTC. It encodes CASSPLRQGALLKPYGYTF. The variable domain in full, completed from reference TRBV19 and TRBJ1-2, reads DGGITQSPKYLFRKEGQNVTLSCEQNLNHDAMYWYRQDPGQGLRLIYYSQIVNDFQKGDIAEGYSVSREKKESFPLTVTSAQKNPTAFYLCASSPLRQGALLKPYGYTFGSGTRLTVV.

The genes are TRBV27 and TRBJ2-7; the match to TRBD1 covers 8 bases. The CDR3 is 15 residues long. The germline V gene encodes CDR1 MNHEY and CDR2 SMNVEV (reference sequence). Trimming cost V 4 bases and J 5 bases; bases outside gene matches: 10. This CDR3 is CASSSNRQGSNEQYF. In nucleotides, the CDR3 is TGTGCCAGCAGTTCAAACCGACAGGGGTCGAACGAGCAGTACTTC.

This clone was observed a single time. V and J are TRBV4-3 and TRBJ2-5; D possibly matches TRBD1 or TRBD2 (6 bases each). This CDR3 region has 17 residues. V lost 1 base and J 2 bases, leaving 17 bases between the germline ends. The germline V gene encodes CDR1 LGHNA and CDR2 YSLEER. DNA of the CDR3: TGCGCCAGCAGCCAAGTGGGGGGCGGCGGCTATCAAGAGACCCAGTACTTC. It codes for CASSQVGGGGYQETQYF.

The V and J genes are TRBV6-7 and TRBJ2-5; no clear D gene. TRBV6-7 is an open reading frame whose function is uncertain. This CDR3 comprises 15 residues. The V end lost 0 bases, the J end lost 4 bases, and 12 bases lay between the germline ends. The CDR3 DNA sequence: TGTGCCAGCAGTTACTCGATGGCGTTGTTAGAGACCCAGTACTTC. Translating gives CASSYSMALLETQYF.

V is TRBV4-2 and J is TRBJ2-2; 8 bases align to TRBD2. Germline CDR1 LGHNA, CDR2 YNFKEQ. The CDR3 covers 16 residues. V lost 5 bases, J lost 7 bases, and 12 bases stayed unmatched. In DNA form, the CDR3 reads TGTGCCAGCAGCTTGTCAAGCGGGAGTGTTAGCGGGGAGCTGTTTTTT. The encoded protein is CASSLSSGSVSGELFF.

The count of this clone is one. The rearrangement joins TRBV9 to TRBJ2-7; D possibly corresponds to TRBD2 (7 bases). Germline values: CDR1 SGDLS, CDR2 YYNGEE. The CDR3 length is 18 residues. V was shortened by 0 bases and J by 3 bases, with 22 bases between the two germline ends. Written as DNA, the CDR3 is TGTGCCAGCAGCGTAGACCCACTAGCGAGGGGGGTACTCTACGAGCAGTACTTC. Its protein is CASSVDPLARGVLYEQYF.

This clone is a singleton in its sample. Other DNA sequences from this sample encode an identical CDR3 as well. V and J are TRBV28 and TRBJ1-5; D gene uncertain. V was cut by 2 bases and J by 7 bases, with 12 bases left in between. The CDR3 sequence is 14 residues long. Germline V gene data show CDR1 as MDHEN and CDR2 as SYDVKM. The CDR3 DNA sequence: TGTGCCAGCAGTTTACGGGGTTTAGGCCAGCCCCAGCATTTT. It codes for CASSLRGLGQPQHF.

The chain joins TRBV6-1 to TRBJ1-1; 8 bases align to TRBD1. Germline V CDR1 and CDR2: MNHNS, SASEGT. Losses at the gene ends were 7 bases for V and 10 bases for J; bases not matched to a gene: 17. The CDR3 covers 15 residues. In DNA form, the CDR3 reads TGTGCCAGCAAAATCCAGGGGGCGGGCCCCGCCCGAGCTTTCTTT. It translates to CASKIQGAGPARAFF.

A remark on this clone: Other DNA sequences in this sample translate to the same CDR3. The chain is built from TRBV29-1 and TRBJ2-2; TRBD1 aligns across 7 bases. The germline V gene encodes CDR1 SQVTM and CDR2 ANQGSEA. The CDR3 is made up of 13 amino acids. V trimming: 4 bases; J trimming: 1 base; junction bases outside the gene matches: 0. CDR3 DNA: TGCAGCGTTGGACAGGGGAACACCGGGGAGCTGTTTTTT. This codes for CSVGQGNTGELFF.

The rearrangement joins TRBV6-5 to TRBJ2-5, with TRBD1 identical over 10 bases. V was pared by 6 bases and J by 1 base, with 5 bases of the junction left unmatched. The CDR3 loop spans 15 amino acids. The germline V gene encodes CDR1 MNHEY and CDR2 SVGAGI. The CDR3 nucleotides are TGTGCCAGCAGGACAGGGGGCTTCCGCCAAGAGACCCAGTACTTC. Amino acid sequence: CASRTGGFRQETQYF.

The rearrangement joins TRBV9 to TRBJ2-2; D might be TRBD2 (5 bases). This CDR3 comprises 16 residues. CDR1 SGDLS and CDR2 YYNGEE come from the germline V gene. Between the trimmed V and J ends, which lost 4 bases and 4 bases, there was a span of 17 bases. The CDR3 sequence is CASSRLPTRGTGELFF. DNA of the CDR3: TGTGCCAGCAGCCGTCTCCCCACACGGGGCACCGGGGAGCTGTTTTTT.

This chain joins TRBV7-6 and TRBJ2-3, with D unresolved. Deletions cut 2 bases from V and 5 bases from J, with 8 bases between. CDR1 and CDR2 from the germline V gene are SGHVS and FNYEAQ. There are 13 residues in the CDR3. The CDR3 loop is CASSLSGRDTQYF. The CDR3 DNA follows: TGTGCCAGCAGCTTATCCGGTAGAGATACGCAGTATTTT.

The rearrangement uses TRBV6-1 and TRBJ2-7, with 9 bases aligning to TRBD2. Trimming took 2 bases from V and 3 from J; bases not matched to a gene: 2. CDR1 and CDR2 from the germline V gene are MNHNS and SASEGT. CDR3 length: 14 residues. CDR3 amino acids: CASSENSGGYEQYF. CDR3 coding DNA: TGTGCCAGCAGTGAAAATAGCGGGGGCTACGAGCAGTACTTC.

V usage is TRBV11-2 and J usage is TRBJ2-2; TRBD2 matches at 8 bases. V lost 5 bases, J lost 6 bases, and 11 bases stayed unmatched. The V gene's germline CDR1 is SGHAT and CDR2 FQNNGV. This CDR3 is built from 16 residues. In nucleotides, the CDR3 is TGTGCCAGCAGCCTGGGACTAGTTTCGTCATCCGGGGAGCTGTTTTTT. It codes for CASSLGLVSSSGELFF. The full variable domain, in which reference TRBV11-2 and TRBJ2-2 provide the parts outside the CDR3, is EAGVAQSPRYKIIEKRQSVAFWCNPISGHATLYWYQQILGQGPKLLIQFQNNGVVDDSQLPKDRFSAERLKGVDSTLKIQPAKLEDSAVYLCASSLGLVSSSGELFFGEGSRLTVL.

The chain joins TRBV19 to TRBJ2-7; D gene ambiguous. Germline V gives CDR1 LNHDA, CDR2 SQIVND (reference sequence). CDR3 length equals 13 residues. The V and J ends lost 2 bases and 0 bases respectively, with 5 bases between them. CDR3 sequence (DNA): TGTGCCAGTAGTATAACTGCCTCCTACGAGCAGTACTTC. It yields the protein CASSITASYEQYF.

The chain carries TRBV10-3 and TRBJ2-7; no definite D call. This CDR3 has 12 amino acids. V was shortened by 2 bases and J by 4 bases, with 6 bases between the two germline ends. Per germline, CDR1 ENHRY and CDR2 SYGVKD. This CDR3 reads CAISELVYEQYF. The CDR3 region has the DNA TGTGCCATCAGTGAGCTCGTATACGAGCAGTACTTC.

This clone was counted a single time. This same CDR3 is encoded by further DNA sequences in the sample. The gene calls are TRBV7-2 and TRBJ2-7, with TRBD2 identical over 10 bases. The CDR3 sequence is 14 residues long. Germline CDR1 reads SGHTA; CDR2 reads FQGNSA. V lost 2 bases, J lost 2 bases, and 0 bases stayed unmatched. CDR3 nucleotide sequence: TGTGCCAGCAGCTTACTAGCGGGAGCCTACGAGCAGTACTTC. Residues: CASSLLAGAYEQYF.

The rearrangement links TRBV11-2 to TRBJ2-1; D is undetermined. The V gene lost 5 bases and the J gene lost 8 bases, with 7 bases spanning the gap. This CDR3 spans 11 amino acids. Per germline, CDR1 SGHAT and CDR2 FQNNGV. CDR3 amino acids: CASSPLDEQFF. The CDR3 DNA reads TGTGCCAGCAGCCCCCTCGATGAGCAGTTCTTC.

This chain uses TRBV11-2 with TRBJ1-3; D call uncertain. The CDR3 covers 13 residues. Germline-derived CDR1 and CDR2 are SGHAT and FQNNGV. Trimming stripped 6 bases from V and 2 bases from J, with 8 bases between. The CDR3 protein is CASRLLTGNTIYF. For the CDR3, the DNA is TGTGCCAGCAGACTGTTGACTGGAAACACCATATATTTT.

This clone was recorded once. CDR3 amino acids: CASSLRGLTYNEQFF. CDR3 DNA: TGTGCCAGCAGTTTACGGGGATTGACCTACAATGAGCAGTTCTTC. The chain links TRBV28 to TRBJ2-1, with D possibly TRBD2 on 5 matching bases. V was trimmed by 2 bases and J by 2 bases, leaving 10 bases between them. The CDR3 sequence is 15 residues long. The germline V gene has CDR1 MDHEN and CDR2 SYDVKM.

The J gene is TRBJ2-7, the V gene TRBV7-8; 14 nucleotides agree with TRBD2. There are 17 residues in the CDR3. V trimming: 3 bases; J trimming: 5 bases; junction bases outside the gene matches: 9. Per the germline V gene, CDR1 is SGHVS and CDR2 is FQNEAQ. CDR3 bases: TGTGCCAGCAGCTTGCCAGGGACTAGCGGGAGAGGCGACGAGCAGTACTTC. The encoded protein is CASSLPGTSGRGDEQYF.

The chain combines TRBV7-2 with TRBJ1-2; D is ambiguous. The CDR3 is 14 amino acids. V was shortened by 5 bases and J by 8 bases, with 18 bases between the two germline ends. In germline, CDR1 is SGHTA, CDR2 FQGNSA. This chain's CDR3 is CASSTPDLVEGYTF. In DNA form, the CDR3 reads TGTGCCAGCAGCACCCCAGACCTGGTAGAAGGCTACACCTTC.

This rearrangement joins TRBV5-8 to TRBJ2-7, with 9 bases lining up with TRBD1. Germline lookup yields CDR1 SGHTS and CDR2 YDEGEE. Unmatched junction bases numbered 11, after V lost 2 bases and J lost 2 bases. The CDR3 has 17 residues. CDR3 DNA sequence: TGTGCCAGCAGCTTAGCATTAGGGACAGGGCTACCCTACGAGCAGTACTTC. Translation gives CASSLALGTGLPYEQYF.

The CDR3: CASSQDPVRGGTDTQYF. The CDR3 nucleotides read TGCGCCAGCAGCCAAGATCCGGTGAGGGGGGGGACAGATACGCAGTATTTT. This chain uses TRBV4-3 with TRBJ2-3; perhaps TRBD2 as D (7 bases). This CDR3 has 17 amino acids. The V gene's germline CDR1 is LGHNA and CDR2 YSLEER. V shed 0 bases and J shed 3 bases, with 16 bases lying between them.

CDR3 residues: CASSLALGQSRKGDGYTF. DNA of the CDR3: TGTGCCAGCAGCTTAGCCTTGGGACAGTCGCGAAAAGGTGATGGCTACACCTTC. This sequence joins TRBV7-9 and TRBJ1-2; 7 bases match TRBD1. V dropped 0 bases and J dropped 6; count of bases not matched to a gene: 16. There are 18 residues in the CDR3. Germline lookup yields CDR1 SEHNR and CDR2 FQNEAQ (reference sequence).

This clone was seen just once. The chain links TRBV28 to TRBJ1-2, with no clear D. The germline gives CDR1 MDHEN, CDR2 SYDVKM. V lost 2 bases, J lost 2 bases, and 9 bases lay in between. The CDR3 is 14 amino acids. The chain's CDR3 is CASSLPDGNYGYTF. CDR3 DNA: TGTGCCAGCAGTTTACCAGATGGGAACTATGGCTACACCTTC.

This sequence joins TRBV10-2 and TRBJ2-7; no clear D gene. Trimming stripped 7 bases from V and 6 bases from J, with 16 bases between. CDR3 length: 13 amino acids. Per germline, CDR1 WSHSY and CDR2 SAAADI. The CDR3 region has the DNA TGCGCCAGCAAGGACCCCCCCAGAAGCGAGCAGTACTTC. Protein sequence: CASKDPPRSEQYF.

This chain connects TRBV18 to TRBJ1-3, with TRBD1 matching 7 bases. Germline V gene lookup returns CDR1 KGHSH and CDR2 LQKENI. V trimming: 2 bases; J trimming: 0 bases; junction bases outside the gene matches: 1. The length of the CDR3 is 15 residues. The CDR3 loop is CASSPGQVSGNTIYF. The CDR3 nucleotides are TGTGCCAGCTCACCAGGACAGGTCTCTGGAAACACCATATATTTT.

The rearrangement uses TRBV28 and TRBJ1-5; 7 bases agree with TRBD1. CDR1 is MDHEN, CDR2 SYDVKM, per germline. Losses at the gene ends were 6 bases for V and 0 bases for J; bases not matched to a gene: 8. The CDR3 is 16 residues long. The CDR3 nucleotides read TGTGCCAGCAGAACTGACAGGGCCCATAGCAATCAGCCCCAGCATTTT. This gives the protein CASRTDRAHSNQPQHF.

The chain couples TRBV4-1 to TRBJ2-7, with 9 bases fitting TRBD2. Germline CDR1 and CDR2: MGHRA and YSYEKL. Germline trimming cut 5 bases from V and 6 bases from J; bases unmatched to any gene: 14. CDR3 length: 16 residues. CDR3 DNA sequence: TGCGCCAGCAGCTCCGCGCTCACCGGGACTAGCCGCGAGCAGTACTTC. It is translated as CASSSALTGTSREQYF.